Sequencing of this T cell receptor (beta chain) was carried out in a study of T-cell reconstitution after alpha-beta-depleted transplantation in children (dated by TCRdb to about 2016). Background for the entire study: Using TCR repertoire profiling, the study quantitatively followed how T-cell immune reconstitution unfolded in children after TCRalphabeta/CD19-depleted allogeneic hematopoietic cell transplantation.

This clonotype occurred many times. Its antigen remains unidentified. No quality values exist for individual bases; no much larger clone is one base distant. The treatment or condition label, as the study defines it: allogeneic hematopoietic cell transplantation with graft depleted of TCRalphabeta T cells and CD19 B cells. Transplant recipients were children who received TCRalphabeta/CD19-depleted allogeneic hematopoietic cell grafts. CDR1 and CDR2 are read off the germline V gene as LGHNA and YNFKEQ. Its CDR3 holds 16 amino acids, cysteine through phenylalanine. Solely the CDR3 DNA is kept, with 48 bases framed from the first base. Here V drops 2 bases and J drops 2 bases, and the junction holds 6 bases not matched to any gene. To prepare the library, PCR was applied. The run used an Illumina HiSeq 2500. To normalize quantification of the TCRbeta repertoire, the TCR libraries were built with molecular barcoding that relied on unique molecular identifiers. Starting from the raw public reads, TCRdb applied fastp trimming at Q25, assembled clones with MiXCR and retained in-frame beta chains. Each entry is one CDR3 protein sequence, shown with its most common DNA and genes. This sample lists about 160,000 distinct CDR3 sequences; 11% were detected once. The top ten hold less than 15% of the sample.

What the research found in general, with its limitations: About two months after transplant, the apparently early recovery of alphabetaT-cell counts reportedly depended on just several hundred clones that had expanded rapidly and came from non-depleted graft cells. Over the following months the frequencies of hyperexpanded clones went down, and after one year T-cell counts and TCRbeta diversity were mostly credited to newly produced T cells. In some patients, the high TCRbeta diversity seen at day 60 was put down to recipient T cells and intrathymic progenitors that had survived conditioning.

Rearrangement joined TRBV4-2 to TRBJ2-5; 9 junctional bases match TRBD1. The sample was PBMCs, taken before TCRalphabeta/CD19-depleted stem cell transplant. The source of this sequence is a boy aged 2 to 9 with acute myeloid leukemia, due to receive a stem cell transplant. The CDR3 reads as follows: CASSQTGTGIQETQYF. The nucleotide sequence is TGTGCCAGCAGCCAAACCGGGACAGGGATACAAGAGACCCAGTACTTC.